The TCR beta chain under discussion was sequenced for a study of blood T cell repertoires in COVID-19. Clones were read by immunoSEQ multiplex PCR, and TCRdb kept only the in-frame ones, dropping some. This sample carries more than 200,000 clones, 80% to 90% of them seen once, and the ten largest clones take roughly 3.7%. Participants were aged roughly 18 to 100 years from roughly 26 US areas. Which cohort a participant joined came from the clinical history participants gave. From germline, CDR1 is SGHAT and CDR2 FQNNGV. Trimming shortened V by 5 bases and J by 3 bases, and 14 bases separated the two germline ends. CDR3 size: 14 residues.

The sequence derives from a woman aged 25 to 39 who had recovered from COVID-19. The rearrangement joins TRBV11-2 to TRBJ2-7, with D possibly being TRBD1 (6 bases). The sequenced sample consisted of PBMCs or T cells enriched from blood (not recorded which). The CDR3 spells CASSLGAGNYEQYF. The CDR3 bases are TGTGCCAGCAGCCTGGGGGCAGGAAACTACGAGCAGTACTTC.